This TCR beta chain was sequenced in a study of blood T cell repertoires in COVID-19 (dated by TCRdb to about 2020). In terms of the full investigation: The collaborator samples originated in the United States, Italy and Spain and spanned the acute and convalescent phases of COVID-19. The prospective study material was composed of cDNA or gDNA derived from T cells, B-cell-depleted T cells, or PBMCs. The dataset comprised deeply sampled blood TCRbeta repertoires from subjects exposed to, actively infected with, or recovered from COVID-19. The repertoires were released in a freely available public database meant as a resource for research on the immune response to SARS-CoV-2. Samples were obtained from the ongoing ImmuneRACE study (first 160 participants) and from about 1,300 subjects provided by 6 global collaborators. Nearly every sample came with metadata listing a de-identified subject ID, COVID-19 status, age in years and sex. Where available, HLA class I and class II types were taken from metadata supplied by the sample provider and were not determined by assay-based typing. What the authors observed across the whole study: The quantity of clinical and demographic metadata differed by source and by participant and was supplied without curation.

The CDR3 holds 12 amino acids from the cysteine to the phenylalanine. The CDR3 DNA has 36 bases and is translated from base 1. The germline ends are 11 bases apart after V is trimmed by 4 bases and J by 4 bases. Based on the germline V gene, the CDR1 and CDR2 sequences are SQVTM and ANQGSEA. As concerns this clone: The antigen it binds to is not known. Nothing much larger sits one base from this clone, and base qualities are not available.

In Seattle, one collaborating source enrolled patients while the infection was active and tracked those patients longitudinally over the course of disease. Each collaborating institution followed its own protocols to collect whole blood in K2EDTA tubes. For TCRbeta analysis, collaborator samples were shipped as frozen whole blood, as isolated PBMCs, or as DNA extracted from either sample type. TCRbeta CDR3 regions were amplified from genomic DNA using the immunoSEQ Assay, a bias-controlled multiplex PCR. The paper's data handling went like this. Nucleated cell counts per sample were estimated from amplification of reference gene primers within the assay. To quantify the absolute abundance of each unique TCRbeta CDR3 rearrangement, sequence reads were collapsed and filtered. For each sample, productive Simpson clonality was calculated by taking the square root of Simpson's diversity index across productive rearrangements. In TCRdb, the immuneACCESS table is reduced to in-frame sequences with V and J assigned. These tables do not hold every clone; where another copy was compared, an unresolved V gene accounts for under half, and the others remain unexplained. The V and J calls and clone size come from that table; D and trimming were worked out from the DNA. This sample has hundreds of thousands of clones in its table, and 80% to 90% of those were observed once. 6.5% to 8.5% of the sample is in the top ten clones.

The sequenced sample was peripheral blood. The sequence is built from TRBV29-1 and TRBJ2-7, and possibly TRBD1, on 5 matching bases. The sequence derives from an elderly woman with COVID-19, enrolled during active disease. The DNA is as follows: TGCAGCGTTGGCAGGGATGATTACGAGCAGTACTTC. Its amino acids are CSVGRDDYEQYF.